The 11 T cell receptor beta chains presented below share a single source sample, sequenced in a study of beta chain features in type 1 diabetes. The sequenced template was cDNA made from the entire isolated RNA. The assay was immunoSEQ multiplex PCR, and TCRdb's table has in-frame clones only and misses some. Here the sample spans approximately 29,000 clones, roughly two thirds being singletons. Study observations and caveats: When Type 1 diabetes patients were examined, their TCRB CDR3s proved moderately but significantly shorter in all four CD4+ subsets.

These TCRs' antigens remain unknown. The sequenced sample was Tregs from blood. These receptors all come from a woman younger than 45 with type 1 diabetes.

This clone occurred a few times. V and J are TRBV10-3 and TRBJ2-2, with D possibly matching TRBD2 (5 bases). Trimming shortened V by 7 bases and J by 4 bases, and 10 bases separated the two germline ends. This CDR3 has 13 amino acids. CDR1 and CDR2 from the germline V gene are ENHRY and SYGVKD. CDR3 amino acids: CAIKGSVTGELFF. CDR3 nucleotide sequence: TGTGCCATCAAAGGGAGCGTCACCGGGGAGCTGTTTTTT.

This clone appeared a few times. CDR3 region: CASSLRGTSTDTQYF. CDR3 sequence (DNA): TGTGCCAGCAGCTTGCGGGGAACTAGCACAGATACGCAGTATTTT. The chain carries TRBV11-2 and TRBJ2-3; maybe TRBD2 (6 bases). The CDR3 has 15 amino acids. V lost 3 bases to trimming and J lost 0 bases, with 10 bases between them. Germline V CDR1 and CDR2: SGHAT, FQNNGV. Together with reference TRBV11-2 and TRBJ2-3, the CDR3 gives the full variable domain: EAGVAQSPRYKIIEKRQSVAFWCNPISGHATLYWYQQILGQGPKLLIQFQNNGVVDDSQLPKDRFSAERLKGVDSTLKIQPAKLEDSAVYLCASSLRGTSTDTQYFGPGTRLTVL.

The J gene is TRBJ2-1, the V gene TRBV6-5, with D possibly TRBD1 on 6 matching bases. Trimming pared 5 bases from V and 12 bases from J, leaving 17 bases between. CDR3 length: 13 residues. The germline gives CDR1 MNHEY, CDR2 SVGAGI. The CDR3 sequence: CASSRGQSDGQFF. DNA of the CDR3: TGTGCCAGCAGTCGTGGACAGTCGGACGGGCAGTTCTTC.

The CDR3 loop reads CASSLTWHEQYF. The DNA for the CDR3 is TGTGCCAGCAGCTTAACGTGGCACGAGCAGTACTTC. The chain links TRBV7-2 to TRBJ2-7; D unclear. Germline V gene data show CDR1 as SGHTA and CDR2 as FQGNSA. The ends were cut back, 2 bases at V and 5 bases at J, with 7 bases in the middle. The CDR3 runs 12 residues.

This chain joins TRBV29-1 and TRBJ2-1, with no clear D. Germline V gene sequence: CDR1 SQVTM, CDR2 ANQGSEA. The ends were cut back, 6 bases at V and 2 bases at J, with 5 bases in the middle. This CDR3 region has 11 residues. CDR3 DNA: TGCAGCGTCCTTCCCTACAATGAGCAGTTCTTC. Translating it yields CSVLPYNEQFF.

In this sample, this clone turned up a few times. J is TRBJ2-7 and V is TRBV7-9; D perhaps matches TRBD2 (6 bases). V was cut by 7 bases and J by 1 base, with 11 bases left in between. From germline, CDR1 is SEHNR and CDR2 FQNEAQ (reference sequence). The CDR3 runs 13 residues. This CDR3 reads CASTFGGSYEQYF. The CDR3 nucleotides read TGTGCCAGCACCTTCGGGGGATCCTACGAGCAGTACTTC.

The CDR3 DNA reads as TGCGCCAGCAGCTCGACCGGGACTAGCCGGGGGACCGGGGAGCTGTTTTTT. Its translation is CASSSTGTSRGTGELFF. The chain carries TRBV5-1 and TRBJ2-2; 9 bases map to TRBD2. J was trimmed by 5 bases and V by 3 bases; bases with no gene match: 11. The V gene's germline CDR1 is SGHRS and CDR2 YFSETQ. CDR3 length: 17 residues.

The rearrangement links TRBV28 to TRBJ2-1; possible D gene TRBD2, 6 bases. Deletions cut 6 bases from V and 0 bases from J, with 9 bases between. From germline, CDR1 is MDHEN and CDR2 SYDVKM. CDR3 length: 14 amino acids. The CDR3 sequence: CASRGGPSYNEQFF. CDR3 nucleotides: TGTGCCAGCAGGGGGGGACCCTCCTACAATGAGCAGTTCTTC.

The CDR3 nucleotides read TGCGCCAGCAGCTTGGGTGGAGGGAGCGACGAGCAGTACTTC. Encoded protein: CASSLGGGSDEQYF. This chain links TRBV5-1 with TRBJ2-5; tentative D call: TRBD2 (6 bases). Matching the DNA end better, TRBJ2-7 makes the J call doubtful. The CDR3 has 14 residues. Germline V gene data show CDR1 as SGHRS and CDR2 as YFSETQ.

Here the CDR3 reads CASSLAVPYNEQFF. The CDR3 DNA is TGTGCCAGCAGCTTGGCAGTACCCTACAATGAGCAGTTCTTC. The rearrangement joins TRBV5-4 to TRBJ2-1; D call uncertain. The V and J ends lost 0 bases and 2 bases respectively, with 6 bases between them. The length of the CDR3 is 14 residues. CDR1 SGHNT and CDR2 YYREEE come from the germline V gene (reference sequence). Together with reference TRBV5-4 and TRBJ2-1, the CDR3 gives the full variable domain: ETGVTQSPTHLIKTRGQQVTLRCSSQSGHNTVSWYQQALGQGPQFIFQYYREEENGRGNFPPRFSGLQFPNYSSELNVNALELDDSALYLCASSLAVPYNEQFFGPGTRLTVL.

The V call is TRBV7-3, the J call TRBJ1-2; D may be TRBD1 (5 bases). Germline CDR1 SGHTA, CDR2 FQGTGA. This CDR3 has 14 residues. V lost 6 bases and J lost 4, with 15 bases in between. CDR3 loop: CASSPDMLGYGYTF. CDR3 DNA sequence: TGTGCCAGCAGTCCGGACATGTTGGGCTATGGCTACACCTTC.